This T cell receptor beta chain appears in the sequencing data of a study of blood T cells in healthy people across ages. Overall study: Through template switching, about one barcoded beta molecule was captured per two T cells, as measured in model experiments.

The second PCR ran roughly 6 to 11 cycles with a sample-barcoded 5' primer and J-beta primers. Every cDNA molecule bore a tag from a template-switch adaptor containing 12 random nucleotides. TCRdb re-analysed the 5' RACE reads in MiXCR, keeping a single row per CDR3 protein. Here the sample spans some 560,000 distinct CDR3 sequences, over 25% being singletons. As concerns this clonotype: An end of the junction differs from the germline gene, which may be a read error.

The CDR3 runs to 13 residues. CDR1 DFQATT and CDR2 SNEGSKA come from the germline V gene (reference sequence). This sample also appeared in a second study, on T cells of mothers and their children. That publication notes: The sample comes from 8 or 9 healthy Caucasian donors: mothers and children. Not a single persistent microchimeric T cell clone was detected.

This receptor was obtained from a boy aged 2 to 10 in good health. The rearrangement uses TRBV20-1 and TRBJ1-1; D is perhaps TRBD1 (5 bases). The material sequenced was blood. The CDR3 nucleotides are TGCAGTGCTCCCTCAGGGCTGAACGCTGAAGCTTTCTTT. Its protein product is CSAPSGLNAEAFF.